These 14 T cell receptor beta chains originate from one sample sequenced in a study of blood T cell repertoires in COVID-19. The protocol was immunoSEQ multiplex PCR, while the TCRdb copy is restricted to in-frame clones and leaves out a portion. The sample lists about 280,000 clones; approximately 85% were seen once. The specimen sequenced was peripheral blood. The receptors stem from a man between 18 and 29 years old with active or convalescent COVID-19.

The chain employs TRBV7-6 and TRBJ1-2, with TRBD1 matching over 10 bases. V was clipped by 4 bases and J by 0 bases; unmatched bases: 11. CDR3 length: 18 amino acids. The germline gives CDR1 SGHVS, CDR2 FNYEAQ. CDR3 sequence reads: CASSSSDRGLLANYGYTF. The CDR3 bases are TGTGCCAGCAGCTCCTCAGACAGGGGGCTTTTGGCTAACTATGGCTACACCTTC.

This clone was seen once. This chain uses TRBV4-1 with TRBJ2-2; 7 nucleotides align to TRBD1. The CDR3 length is 16 residues. Germline CDR1 and CDR2: MGHRA and YSYEKL. V lost 4 bases and J lost 0; bases outside the gene matches: 5. As DNA, the CDR3 is TGCGCCAGCAGCCCGGGACAGCTTCCGAACACCGGGGAGCTGTTTTTT. The encoded protein is CASSPGQLPNTGELFF.

This clone was counted a single time. This CDR3 reads CASSYGSRIYNSPLHF. CDR3 nucleotide sequence: TGTGCCAGCAGTTACGGTTCCAGAATTTATAATTCACCCCTCCACTTT. This chain joins TRBV6-2 or TRBV6-3 and TRBJ1-6; D not certain. This CDR3 has 16 amino acids. V was clipped by 2 bases and J by 4 bases, with 12 bases between them. From germline, CDR1 is MNHEY and CDR2 SVGEGT.

CDR3 protein: CASSQGQYPSNQPQHF. For the CDR3, the DNA is TGTGCCAGCAGCCAGGGACAGTACCCTAGCAATCAGCCCCAGCATTTT. V and J are TRBV6-6 and TRBJ1-5; TRBD1 matches at 7 bases. The germline gives CDR1 MNHNY, CDR2 SVGAGI (reference sequence). This CDR3 has 16 residues. Trimming cost V 6 bases and J 0 bases; bases outside gene matches: 8.

The V gene is TRBV14, the J gene TRBJ2-1, with no clear D. CDR3 length equals 15 residues. Trimming took 2 bases from V and 2 from J, leaving 10 bases between them. From germline, CDR1 is SGHDN and CDR2 FVKESK. The CDR3 DNA follows: TGTGCCAGCAGCCAATTTGAGTCAACCTACAATGAGCAGTTCTTC. As protein: CASSQFESTYNEQFF.

The chain recombines TRBV18 with TRBJ1-1; 8 nucleotides align to TRBD1. V lost 5 bases, J lost 11 bases, and 7 bases stayed unmatched. The CDR3 runs 12 residues. Germline CDR1 KGHSH, CDR2 LQKENI. The CDR3 is CASSEGQGGAFF. CDR3 bases: TGTGCCAGCTCAGAAGGACAGGGAGGCGCTTTCTTT.

The chain uses TRBV3-1 (or the pseudogene TRBV3-2) and TRBJ2-7, with 9 bases fitting TRBD1. V was clipped by 4 bases and J by 6 bases; unmatched bases: 4. The length of the CDR3 is 13 residues. Germline CDR1 reads LGHDT; CDR2 reads YNNKEL (reference sequence). The CDR3 DNA sequence: TGTGCCAGCAGCCGGGACAGGGCAGCCGAGCAGTACTTC. Translation gives CASSRDRAAEQYF.

The chain combines TRBV19 with TRBJ2-1; 9 bases match TRBD2. Germline lookup yields CDR1 LNHDA and CDR2 SQIVND (reference sequence). V was pared by 10 bases and J by 6 bases, with 7 bases of the junction left unmatched. The CDR3 loop spans 13 amino acids. CDR3 amino acids: CATSGLAPNEQFF. The CDR3 DNA reads as TGTGCCACCTCGGGACTAGCCCCCAATGAGCAGTTCTTC.

This chain joins TRBV5-1 and TRBJ2-1, with TRBD1 as a possible D gene (5 bases). Germline CDR1 and CDR2: SGHRS and YFSETQ. The CDR3 is 14 residues long. Between the trimmed V and J ends, which lost 4 bases and 7 bases, there was a span of 15 bases. CDR3 loop: CASSATPGLNEQFF. The CDR3 region has the DNA TGCGCCAGCAGCGCCACTCCAGGGTTGAATGAGCAGTTCTTC.

The J gene is TRBJ1-2, the V gene TRBV7-6, with D hard to call. The CDR3 is made up of 13 amino acids. Germline assignment: CDR1 SGHVS and CDR2 FNYEAQ. V lost 5 bases and J 3 bases, leaving 10 bases between the germline ends. The CDR3 is CASSKGRDYGYTF. The CDR3 DNA sequence: TGTGCCAGCAGCAAAGGGAGGGACTATGGCTACACCTTC.

This chain's CDR3 is CASSQHDSSLSNQPQHF. The CDR3 nucleotides read TGCGCCAGCAGCCAGCACGACAGTAGCCTGAGCAATCAGCCCCAGCATTTT. The rearrangement links TRBV4-1 to TRBJ1-5; a weak D match, TRBD1 (5 bases). The germline V gene encodes CDR1 MGHRA and CDR2 YSYEKL. The CDR3 contains 17 residues. The ends were cut back, 3 bases at V and 1 base at J, with 16 bases in the middle.

The chain is built from TRBV5-6 and TRBJ1-2, with TRBD1 matching 9 bases. V lost 0 bases, J lost 4 bases, and 4 bases stayed unmatched. Germline loops: CDR1 SGHDT, CDR2 YYEEEE. The CDR3 contains 15 residues. The CDR3 DNA sequence: TGTGCCAGCAGCTTGGCGGGGACAGGGATCTATGGCTACACCTTC. Encoded protein: CASSLAGTGIYGYTF. Supplemented by reference TRBV5-6 and TRBJ1-2, the full variable domain reads DAGVTQSPTHLIKTRGQQVTLRCSPKSGHDTVSWYQQALGQGPQFIFQYYEEEERQRGNFPDRFSGHQFPNYSSELNVNALLLGDSALYLCASSLAGTGIYGYTFGSGTRLTVV.

The gene calls are TRBV5-8 and TRBJ1-5, with D tentatively TRBD1 (6 bases). Trimming removed 3 bases from V and 0 bases from J, with 19 bases in between. This CDR3 has 18 amino acids. Germline values: CDR1 SGHTS, CDR2 YDEGEE. CDR3 in DNA: TGTGCCAGCAGCTCCGGGACGGGGGGCCTCTATAGCAATCAGCCCCAGCATTTT. Translation gives CASSSGTGGLYSNQPQHF. Combining the CDR3 with reference TRBV5-8 and TRBJ1-5 gives the whole variable domain EAGVTQSPTHLIKTRGQQATLRCSPISGHTSVYWYQQALGLGLQFLLWYDEGEERNRGNFPPRFSGRQFPNYSSELNVNALELEDSALYLCASSSGTGGLYSNQPQHFGDGTRLSIL.

The rearrangement links TRBV2 to TRBJ2-1; a weak D match, TRBD2 (5 bases). The germline V gene encodes CDR1 SNHLY and CDR2 FYNNEI. The V end was cut by 3 bases, the J end by 0 bases, with 15 bases between. The length of the CDR3 is 17 residues. The CDR3 bases are TGTGCCAGCAGTGAGGAACTTGTGGGGAGCTCCTACAATGAGCAGTTCTTC. It encodes CASSEELVGSSYNEQFF.